The entry that follows covers one TCR beta chain sequence. Antigen specificity is unknown. The data originate from a study of OX40 agonist ivuxolimab in advanced cancers. About the study: Patients in the trial were receiving intravenous ivuxolimab every 2 weeks, at doses of 0.01 to 10 mg/kg.

Study-wide results and caveats: The work left the antigen specificity of expanded peripheral T cells undetermined. Compared with CD4+, CD8+ T cells on average had more expanded clones.

Assay used: immunoSEQ multiplex PCR; TCRdb lists only in-frame clones, some missing. Of some 30,000 clones listed, roughly 83% are singletons. The clonotype originates from an adult with an advanced solid tumor such as melanoma, head and neck, liver or kidney cancer. The sequencing used CD4+ or CD8+ T cells sorted from blood, collected in a trial of the OX40 agonist ivuxolimab.

The CDR3 sequence is CASSDRVRGVYGYTF. For the CDR3, the DNA is TGTGCCAGCAGCGACCGGGTCCGGGGGGTCTATGGCTACACCTTC. This rearrangement joins TRBV13 to TRBJ1-2; D is perhaps TRBD1 (5 bases). CDR1 and CDR2 from the germline V gene are PRHDT and FYEKMQ (reference sequence). This CDR3 comprises 15 residues. The germline V and J ends were trimmed by 5 bases and 4 bases, with 17 bases remaining between them.